This is a list of T cell receptor beta chains from one sample in a study of blood T cell repertoires in COVID-19. Some clones are missing from TCRdb's copy, which holds only in-frame ones; the method was immunoSEQ multiplex PCR. The sample lists fewer than 45,000 clones, about 89% seen once, with 15% to 19% in the top ten. What was sequenced was peripheral blood. The receptors originated from a woman in her thirties in a cohort sampled during active COVID-19. CDR3s include the opening cysteine and the closing phenylalanine or tryptophan. A D gene is named only where the DNA matches it firmly. The size of a clone is reported for some rows only, either as once, few or many, or as a class for expanded clones.

D gene: .; V gene: TRBV6-5; clone size: .; J gene: TRBJ2-1; CDR3 DNA: TGTGCCACCAGCCCAGGGTCCTTCTCCTACAATGAGCAGTTCTTC; CDR3 protein: CATSPGSFSYNEQFF
D gene: .; V gene: TRBV10-3; clone size: .; J gene: TRBJ2-3; CDR3 DNA: TGTGCCATCAGTGAGGGAACAGTTACAGATACGCAGTATTTT; CDR3 protein: CAISEGTVTDTQYF
D gene: TRBD1; V gene: TRBV13; clone size: .; J gene: TRBJ2-2; CDR3 DNA: TGTGCCAGCAGCTTTCGTCGGGACAGGGGGGTCGGGGAGCTGTTTTTT; CDR3 protein: CASSFRRDRGVGELFF
D gene: .; V gene: TRBV6-5; clone size: .; J gene: TRBJ2-2; CDR3 DNA: TGTGCCAGCAACCCGCCAGGGAACACCGGGGAGCTGTTTTTT; CDR3 protein: CASNPPGNTGELFF
D gene: TRBD1; V gene: TRBV19; clone size: .; J gene: TRBJ1-1; CDR3 DNA: TGTGCCTGTATGGACAGGGGGGACACTGAAGCTTTCTTT; CDR3 protein: CACMDRGDTEAFF
D gene: .; V gene: TRBV11-2; clone size: .; J gene: TRBJ2-2; CDR3 DNA: TGTGCCAGCAGCGGAGGGTGGTGGACCGGGGAGCTGTTTTTT; CDR3 protein: CASSGGWWTGELFF
D gene: .; V gene: TRBV28; clone size: .; J gene: TRBJ2-7; CDR3 DNA: TGTGCCAGCAGTTTTGGCAGGAAACCCTACGAGCAGTACTTC; CDR3 protein: CASSFGRKPYEQYF
D gene: .; V gene: TRBV28; clone size: .; J gene: TRBJ1-2; CDR3 DNA: TGTGCCAGCAGTTTACCCTCGACAGACCCCGTGGGGTATGGCTACACCTTC; CDR3 protein: CASSLPSTDPVGYGYTF
D gene: .; V gene: TRBV13; clone size: .; J gene: TRBJ2-7; CDR3 DNA: TGTGCCAGCAGCTCCGACTTTTCCGAGCAGTACTTC; CDR3 protein: CASSSDFSEQYF
D gene: TRBD2; V gene: TRBV14; clone size: once; J gene: TRBJ2-1; CDR3 DNA: TGTGCCAGCAGCCATAAGACTAGCGGAATCTACAATGAGCAGTTCTTC; CDR3 protein: CASSHKTSGIYNEQFF
D gene: .; V gene: TRBV30; clone size: few; J gene: TRBJ1-5; CDR3 DNA: TGTGCCTGGAGCAGGGCTAGCAATCAGCCCCAGCATTTT; CDR3 protein: CAWSRASNQPQHF
D gene: TRBD1; V gene: TRBV5-6; clone size: .; J gene: TRBJ1-3; CDR3 DNA: TGTGCCAGCACCCGGACAGGGTTCTTCTCTGGAAACACCATATATTTT; CDR3 protein: CASTRTGFFSGNTIYF
D gene: .; V gene: TRBV7-9; clone size: .; J gene: TRBJ2-7; CDR3 DNA: TGTGCCAGTGGGGGGATGGGCTACGAGCAGTACTTC; CDR3 protein: CASGGMGYEQYF
D gene: .; V gene: TRBV2; clone size: .; J gene: TRBJ2-5; CDR3 DNA: TGTGCCAGCGGCCCAGCGGCCGCCGTGGCCCAGTACTTC; CDR3 protein: CASGPAAAVAQYF
D gene: TRBD2; V gene: TRBV27; clone size: .; J gene: TRBJ2-1; CDR3 DNA: TGTGCCAGCACTTCAAATTCCGGGACTAGCGGGTGGGAGCAGTTCTTC; CDR3 protein: CASTSNSGTSGWEQFF
D gene: TRBD2; V gene: TRBV7-2; clone size: .; J gene: TRBJ2-7; CDR3 DNA: TGTGCCAGCAGCTTAGCGCTAACCGGACTAGCGGGAGTCTACGAGCAGTACTTC; CDR3 protein: CASSLALTGLAGVYEQYF
D gene: TRBD1; V gene: TRBV27; clone size: .; J gene: TRBJ2-7; CDR3 DNA: TGTGCCAGCAGTTTAAGGGGGCAGACCTACGAGCAGTACTTC; CDR3 protein: CASSLRGQTYEQYF
D gene: TRBD1; V gene: TRBV19; clone size: .; J gene: TRBJ1-2; CDR3 DNA: TGTGCCAGTAGTCTTTCCGGGACAGCCAGCTATGGCTACACCTTC; CDR3 protein: CASSLSGTASYGYTF
D gene: .; V gene: TRBV7-9; clone size: .; J gene: TRBJ2-5; CDR3 DNA: TGTGCCAGCAGCTTACCAGAACAAGAGACCCAGTACTTC; CDR3 protein: CASSLPEQETQYF
D gene: .; V gene: TRBV19; clone size: .; J gene: TRBJ1-5; CDR3 DNA: TGTGCCAGTAGGAATCCGTGGCTTTCCAGCAATCAGCCCCAGCATTTT; CDR3 protein: CASRNPWLSSNQPQHF
D gene: .; V gene: TRBV7-9; clone size: few; J gene: TRBJ1-2; CDR3 DNA: TGTGCCAGCAGCTTAGAACAGTACTATGGCTACACCTTC; CDR3 protein: CASSLEQYYGYTF
D gene: .; V gene: TRBV4-1; clone size: .; J gene: TRBJ2-7; CDR3 DNA: TGCGCCAGCAGCCAAGGTAGTACAGTTGCCTACGAGCAGTACTTC; CDR3 protein: CASSQGSTVAYEQYF
D gene: .; V gene: TRBV7-8; clone size: once; J gene: TRBJ2-7; CDR3 DNA: TGTGCCAGCAGCCTGAGTCGTCACTACGAGCAGTACTTC; CDR3 protein: CASSLSRHYEQYF
D gene: .; V gene: TRBV20-1; clone size: .; J gene: TRBJ1-2; CDR3 DNA: TGCAGTGCTAGAGAACTCCCCTCCTACACCTTC; CDR3 protein: CSARELPSYTF
D gene: TRBD2; V gene: TRBV7-6; clone size: .; J gene: TRBJ2-2; CDR3 DNA: TGTGCCAGCAGCTTAGGCCAGGGACTAGCGGTAAACACCGGGGAGCTGTTTTTT; CDR3 protein: CASSLGQGLAVNTGELFF
D gene: TRBD2; V gene: TRBV9; clone size: once; J gene: TRBJ2-7; CDR3 DNA: TGTGCCAGCAGTGATAAAGGGACTAGCGGGATGTACGAGCAGTACTTC; CDR3 protein: CASSDKGTSGMYEQYF
D gene: TRBD2; V gene: TRBV5-1; clone size: once; J gene: TRBJ2-7; CDR3 DNA: TGCGCCAGCAGCTTGAAAACCCCGGGACTAGCAGGCTACGAGCAGTACTTC; CDR3 protein: CASSLKTPGLAGYEQYF
D gene: .; V gene: TRBV30; clone size: .; J gene: TRBJ1-3; CDR3 DNA: TGTGCCCGGGGGGAGACGGGAAACACCATATATTTT; CDR3 protein: CARGETGNTIYF
D gene: .; V gene: TRBV20-1; clone size: .; J gene: TRBJ2-5; CDR3 DNA: TGCAGTGCTAGCGTCCAAGAGACCCAGTACTTC; CDR3 protein: CSASVQETQYF
D gene: TRBD2; V gene: TRBV15; clone size: .; J gene: TRBJ2-3; CDR3 DNA: TGTGCCACCAGCAGAGCGAGGACTAGCGGGACTAGCACAGATACGCAGTATTTT; CDR3 protein: CATSRARTSGTSTDTQYF
D gene: .; V gene: TRBV11-3; clone size: few; J gene: TRBJ2-7; CDR3 DNA: TGTGCCAGCAGCTCGTTGAACAGAAATACTCCCTCCTACGAGCAGTACTTC; CDR3 protein: CASSSLNRNTPSYEQYF
D gene: .; V gene: TRBV19; clone size: .; J gene: TRBJ1-5; CDR3 DNA: TGTGCCAGTAGTACTCTTACCAAAACAGGGAGCAATCAGCCCCAGCATTTT; CDR3 protein: CASSTLTKTGSNQPQHF
D gene: TRBD1; V gene: TRBV2; clone size: .; J gene: TRBJ1-2; CDR3 DNA: TGTGCCAGCAGTGCCCCGGGACAGGGCAACTATGGCTACACCTTC; CDR3 protein: CASSAPGQGNYGYTF
D gene: TRBD1; V gene: TRBV30; clone size: once; J gene: TRBJ1-2; CDR3 DNA: TGTGCCTGGAGTGAGGCAGGGGGATACCTATGGGGCTACACCTTC; CDR3 protein: CAWSEAGGYLWGYTF
D gene: .; V gene: TRBV24-1; clone size: .; J gene: TRBJ2-1; CDR3 DNA: TGTGCCACCAGTGATAGCCGCGCCAGGCGAAGCTCCTACAATGAGCAGTTCTTC; CDR3 protein: CATSDSRARRSSYNEQFF
D gene: TRBD2; V gene: TRBV4-1; clone size: .; J gene: TRBJ2-1; CDR3 DNA: TGCGCCAGCAGCCCGCCTGGGACTAGACGCTCCTACAATGAGCAGTTCTTC; CDR3 protein: CASSPPGTRRSYNEQFF
D gene: TRBD1; V gene: TRBV3-1/TRBV3-2; clone size: .; J gene: TRBJ1-2; CDR3 DNA: TGTGCCAGCAGCCCTCGGACAGGGACTTGGGGTGGCTACACCTTC; CDR3 protein: CASSPRTGTWGGYTF
D gene: TRBD2; V gene: TRBV4-1; clone size: .; J gene: TRBJ2-7; CDR3 DNA: TGCGCCAGCAGCCAAGGTCTCGGGACTAGCCTGTTCCCCTACGAGCAGTACTTC; CDR3 protein: CASSQGLGTSLFPYEQYF
D gene: TRBD1; V gene: TRBV28; clone size: .; J gene: TRBJ1-3; CDR3 DNA: TGTGCCAGCAGCGAGACAGGGGCTGGAAACACCATATATTTT; CDR3 protein: CASSETGAGNTIYF
D gene: TRBD2; V gene: TRBV2; clone size: .; J gene: TRBJ2-7; CDR3 DNA: TGTGCCAGCAGCCCCCCGACTAGCGGGAGCTACGAGCAGTACTTC; CDR3 protein: CASSPPTSGSYEQYF
D gene: .; V gene: TRBV15; clone size: .; J gene: TRBJ2-6; CDR3 DNA: TGTGCCACCAGCAGGACTCTTCTGTCTGGGGCCAACGTCCTGACTTTC; CDR3 protein: CATSRTLLSGANVLTF
D gene: TRBD1; V gene: TRBV27; clone size: .; J gene: TRBJ1-3; CDR3 DNA: TGTGCCAGCAGTTCGGACAGGAGGGCCTCTGGAAACACCATATATTTT; CDR3 protein: CASSSDRRASGNTIYF
D gene: TRBD1; V gene: TRBV7-3; clone size: .; J gene: TRBJ1-5; CDR3 DNA: TGTGCCAGCAGCCTTGGACAGGGGCCTCCTGTGAGCAATCAGCCCCAGCATTTT; CDR3 protein: CASSLGQGPPVSNQPQHF